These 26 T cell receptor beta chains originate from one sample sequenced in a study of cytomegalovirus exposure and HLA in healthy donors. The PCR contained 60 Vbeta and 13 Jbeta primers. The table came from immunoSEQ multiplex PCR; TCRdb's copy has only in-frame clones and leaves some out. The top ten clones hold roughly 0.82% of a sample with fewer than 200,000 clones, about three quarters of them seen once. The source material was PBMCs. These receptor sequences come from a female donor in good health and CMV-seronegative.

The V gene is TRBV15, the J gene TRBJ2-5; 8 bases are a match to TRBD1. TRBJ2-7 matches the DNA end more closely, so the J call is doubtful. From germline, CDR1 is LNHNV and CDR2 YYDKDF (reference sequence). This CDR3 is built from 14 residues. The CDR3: CATSKDREFYEQYF. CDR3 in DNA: TGTGCCACCAGCAAGGACAGGGAGTTTTACGAGCAGTACTTC.

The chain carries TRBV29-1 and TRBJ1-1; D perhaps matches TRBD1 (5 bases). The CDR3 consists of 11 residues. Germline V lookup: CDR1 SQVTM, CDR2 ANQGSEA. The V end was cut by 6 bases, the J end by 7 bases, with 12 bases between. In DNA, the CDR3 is TGCAGCGTGGTGACAGTCGGTGAAGCTTTCTTT. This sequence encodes CSVVTVGEAFF.

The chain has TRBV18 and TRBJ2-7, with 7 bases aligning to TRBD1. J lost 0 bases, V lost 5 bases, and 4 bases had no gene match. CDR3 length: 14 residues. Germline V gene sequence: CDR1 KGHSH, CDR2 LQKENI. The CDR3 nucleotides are TGTGCCAGCTCATCCGGACAGGACTCCTACGAGCAGTACTTC. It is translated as CASSSGQDSYEQYF.

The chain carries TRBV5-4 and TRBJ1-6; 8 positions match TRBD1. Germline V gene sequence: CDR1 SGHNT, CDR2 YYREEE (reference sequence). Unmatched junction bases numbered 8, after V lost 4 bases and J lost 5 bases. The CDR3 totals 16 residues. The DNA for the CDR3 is TGTGCCAGCAGCAGGGGCGGGACAGGCAATAATTCACCCCTCCACTTT. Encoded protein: CASSRGGTGNNSPLHF.

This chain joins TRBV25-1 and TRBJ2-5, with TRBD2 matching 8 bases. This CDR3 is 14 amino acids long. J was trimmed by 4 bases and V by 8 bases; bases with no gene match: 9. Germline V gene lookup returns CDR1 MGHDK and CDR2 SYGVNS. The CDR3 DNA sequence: TGTGCCAGCTCCCGGGCGGGGGGCGGAGAGACCCAGTACTTC. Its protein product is CASSRAGGGETQYF.

The CDR3 loop reads CAWSRGTGGTEAFF. The CDR3 coding sequence is TGTGCCTGGAGTAGAGGGACAGGGGGCACTGAAGCTTTCTTT. This chain connects TRBV30 to TRBJ1-1; 11 bases fit TRBD1. With 2 bases clipped from V and 4 bases from J, the junction kept 3 bases outside the gene matches. Germline loops: CDR1 GTSNPN, CDR2 SVGIG (reference sequence). This CDR3 comprises 14 residues.

In DNA form, the CDR3 reads TGTGCCAGCAGACCAAACCTAGCGGAAGGAAACATTCAGTACTTC. Amino acid sequence: CASRPNLAEGNIQYF. The V call is TRBV11-2, the J call TRBJ2-4, with 7 bases lining up with TRBD2. Losses at the gene ends were 6 bases for V and 6 bases for J; bases not matched to a gene: 11. Per germline, CDR1 SGHAT and CDR2 FQNNGV. The CDR3 has 15 residues.

This CDR3 is CATGGGLDTQYF. CDR3 nucleotide sequence: TGTGCCACAGGCGGGGGGTTAGATACGCAGTATTTT. The chain has TRBV10-3 and TRBJ2-3, with 8 bases aligning to TRBD2. The CDR3 covers 12 residues. After removal of 10 bases from V and 5 bases from J, the junction contained 5 bases not matched to a gene. Germline CDR1 reads ENHRY; CDR2 reads SYGVKD.

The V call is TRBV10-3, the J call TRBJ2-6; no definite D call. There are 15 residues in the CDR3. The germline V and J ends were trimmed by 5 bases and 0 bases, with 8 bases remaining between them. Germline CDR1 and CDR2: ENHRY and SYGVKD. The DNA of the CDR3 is TGTGCCATCAGTTCCGAGTTCTCTGGGGCCAACGTCCTGACTTTC. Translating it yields CAISSEFSGANVLTF.

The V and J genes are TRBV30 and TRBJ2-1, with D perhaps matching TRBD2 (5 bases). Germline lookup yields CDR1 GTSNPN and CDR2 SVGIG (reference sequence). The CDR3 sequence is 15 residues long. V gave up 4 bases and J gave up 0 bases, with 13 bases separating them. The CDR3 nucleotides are TGTGCCTGGAAAAACGGGGTCAGCTCCTACAATGAGCAGTTCTTC. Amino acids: CAWKNGVSSYNEQFF.

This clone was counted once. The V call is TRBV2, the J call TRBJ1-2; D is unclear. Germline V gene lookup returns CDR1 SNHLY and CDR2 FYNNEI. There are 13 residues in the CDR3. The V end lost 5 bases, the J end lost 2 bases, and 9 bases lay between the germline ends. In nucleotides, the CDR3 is TGTGCCAGCAGTCCCACAGAGAACTATGGCTACACCTTC. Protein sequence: CASSPTENYGYTF.

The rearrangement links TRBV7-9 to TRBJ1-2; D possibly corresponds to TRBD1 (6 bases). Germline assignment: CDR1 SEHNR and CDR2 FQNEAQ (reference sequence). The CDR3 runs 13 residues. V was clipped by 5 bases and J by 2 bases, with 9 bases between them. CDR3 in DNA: TGTGCCAGCAGCGGACAGCCGAACTATGGCTACACCTTC. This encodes CASSGQPNYGYTF.

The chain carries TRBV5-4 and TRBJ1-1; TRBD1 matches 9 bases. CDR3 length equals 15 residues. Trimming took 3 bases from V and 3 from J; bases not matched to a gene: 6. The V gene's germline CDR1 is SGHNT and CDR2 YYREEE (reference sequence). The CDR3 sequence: CASSSPGQGYTEAFF. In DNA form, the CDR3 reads TGTGCCAGCAGCTCCCCGGGACAGGGCTACACTGAAGCTTTCTTT.

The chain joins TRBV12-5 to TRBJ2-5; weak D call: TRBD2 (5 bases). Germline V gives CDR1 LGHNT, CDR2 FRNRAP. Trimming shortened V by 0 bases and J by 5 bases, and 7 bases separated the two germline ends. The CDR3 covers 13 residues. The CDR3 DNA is TGTGCTAGTGGTTTGGTACCTAGCGAGACCCAGTACTTC. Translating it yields CASGLVPSETQYF.

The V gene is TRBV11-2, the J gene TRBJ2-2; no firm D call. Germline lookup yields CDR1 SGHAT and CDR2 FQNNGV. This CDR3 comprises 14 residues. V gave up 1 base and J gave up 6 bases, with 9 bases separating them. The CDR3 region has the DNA TGTGCCAGCAGCTTAGCTTCGTCCGCCGGGGAGCTGTTTTTT. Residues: CASSLASSAGELFF.

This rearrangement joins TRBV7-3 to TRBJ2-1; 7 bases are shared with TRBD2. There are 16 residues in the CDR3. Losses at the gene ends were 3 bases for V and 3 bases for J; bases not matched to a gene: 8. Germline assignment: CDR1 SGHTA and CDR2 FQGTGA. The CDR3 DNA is TGTGCCAGCAGCTTTGGGGCTAGCGGTCTCTACAATGAGCAGTTCTTC. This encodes CASSFGASGLYNEQFF.

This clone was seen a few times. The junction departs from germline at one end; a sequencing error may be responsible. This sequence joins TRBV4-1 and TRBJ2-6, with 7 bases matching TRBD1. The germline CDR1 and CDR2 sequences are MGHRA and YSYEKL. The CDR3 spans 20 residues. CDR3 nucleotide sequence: TGCGCCAGCAGCCAATCGCAGGACAGGCCACTATTCTCTGGGGCCAACGGCCTGACTTTC. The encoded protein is CASSQSQDRPLFSGANGLTF.

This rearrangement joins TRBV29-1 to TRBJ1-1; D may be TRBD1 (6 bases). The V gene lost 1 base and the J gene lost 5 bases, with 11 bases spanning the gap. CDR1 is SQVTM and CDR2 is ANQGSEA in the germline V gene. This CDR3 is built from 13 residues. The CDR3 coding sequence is TGCAGCGTTGAAGGGGGGCTAGGGACTGAAGCTTTCTTT. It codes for CSVEGGLGTEAFF.

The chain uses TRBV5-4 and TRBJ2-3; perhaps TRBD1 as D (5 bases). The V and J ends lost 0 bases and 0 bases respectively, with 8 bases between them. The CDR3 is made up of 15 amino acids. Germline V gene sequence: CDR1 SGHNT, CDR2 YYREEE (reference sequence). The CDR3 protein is CASSLAGLSTDTQYF. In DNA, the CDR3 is TGTGCCAGCAGCTTGGCAGGGCTTAGCACAGATACGCAGTATTTT.

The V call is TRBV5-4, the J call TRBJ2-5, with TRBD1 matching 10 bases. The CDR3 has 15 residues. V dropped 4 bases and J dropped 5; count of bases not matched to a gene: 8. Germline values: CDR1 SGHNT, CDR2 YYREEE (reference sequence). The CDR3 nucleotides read TGTGCCAGCAGCAGGGACAGGGGCCTGGGGGAGACCCAGTACTTC. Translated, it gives CASSRDRGLGETQYF. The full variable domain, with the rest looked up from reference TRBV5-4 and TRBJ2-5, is ETGVTQSPTHLIKTRGQQVTLRCSSQSGHNTVSWYQQALGQGPQFIFQYYREEENGRGNFPPRFSGLQFPNYSSELNVNALELDDSALYLCASSRDRGLGETQYFGPGTRLLVL.

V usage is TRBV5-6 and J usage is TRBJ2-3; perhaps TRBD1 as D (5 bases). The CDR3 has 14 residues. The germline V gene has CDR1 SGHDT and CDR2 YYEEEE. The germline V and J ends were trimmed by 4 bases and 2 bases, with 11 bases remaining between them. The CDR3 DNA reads TGTGCCAGCAGCGGCCAGGGAAACACAGATACGCAGTATTTT. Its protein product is CASSGQGNTDTQYF.

CDR3 DNA: TGTGCCAGCAAGCGAGGGGGGGGACAGCCCCAGCATTTT. Amino acid sequence: CASKRGGGQPQHF. The rearrangement links TRBV6-1 to TRBJ1-5, with TRBD1 as a possible D gene (6 bases). The CDR3 contains 13 residues. Deletions cut 7 bases from V and 7 bases from J, with 14 bases between. CDR1 is MNHNS, CDR2 SASEGT, per germline.

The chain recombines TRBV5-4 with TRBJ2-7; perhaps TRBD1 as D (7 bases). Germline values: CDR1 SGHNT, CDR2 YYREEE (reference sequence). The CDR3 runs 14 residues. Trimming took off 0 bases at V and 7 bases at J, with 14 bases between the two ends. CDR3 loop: CASSLARGAGEQYF. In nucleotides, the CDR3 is TGTGCCAGCAGCTTGGCCAGGGGGGCTGGTGAGCAGTACTTC.

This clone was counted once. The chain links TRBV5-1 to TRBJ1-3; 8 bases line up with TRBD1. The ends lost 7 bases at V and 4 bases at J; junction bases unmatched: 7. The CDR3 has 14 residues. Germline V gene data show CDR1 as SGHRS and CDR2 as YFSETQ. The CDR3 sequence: CASAPGDRGNTIYF. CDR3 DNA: TGCGCCAGCGCACCTGGGGACAGGGGAAACACCATATATTTT.

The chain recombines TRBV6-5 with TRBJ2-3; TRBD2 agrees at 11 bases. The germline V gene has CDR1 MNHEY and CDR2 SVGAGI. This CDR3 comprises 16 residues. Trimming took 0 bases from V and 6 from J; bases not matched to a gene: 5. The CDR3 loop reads CASSYSISGGADTQYF. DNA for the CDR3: TGTGCCAGCAGTTACTCTATTAGCGGGGGGGCGGATACGCAGTATTTT.

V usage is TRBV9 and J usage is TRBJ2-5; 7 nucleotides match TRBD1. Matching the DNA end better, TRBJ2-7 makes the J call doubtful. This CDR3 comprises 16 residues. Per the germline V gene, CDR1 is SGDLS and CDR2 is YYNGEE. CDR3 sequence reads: CASSVGGQSDLYEQYF. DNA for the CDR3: TGTGCCAGCAGCGTAGGGGGACAGAGCGACCTCTACGAGCAGTACTTC.